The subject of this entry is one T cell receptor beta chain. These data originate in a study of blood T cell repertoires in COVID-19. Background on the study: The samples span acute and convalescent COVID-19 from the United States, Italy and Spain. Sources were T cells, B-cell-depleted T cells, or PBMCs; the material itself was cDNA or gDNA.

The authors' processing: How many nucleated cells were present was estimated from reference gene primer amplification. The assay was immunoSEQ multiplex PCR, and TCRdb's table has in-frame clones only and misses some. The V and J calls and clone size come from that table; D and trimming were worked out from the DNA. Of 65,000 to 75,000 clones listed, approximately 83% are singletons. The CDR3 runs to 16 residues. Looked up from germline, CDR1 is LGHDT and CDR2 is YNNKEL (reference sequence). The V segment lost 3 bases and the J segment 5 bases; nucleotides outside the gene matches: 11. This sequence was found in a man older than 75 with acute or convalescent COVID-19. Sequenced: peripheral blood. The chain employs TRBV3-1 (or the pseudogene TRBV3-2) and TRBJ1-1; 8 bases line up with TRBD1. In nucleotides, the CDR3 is TGTGCCAGCAGCCATAGGGCAGGGGGCTCGGGTACTGAAGCTTTCTTT. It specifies CASSHRAGGSGTEAFF.